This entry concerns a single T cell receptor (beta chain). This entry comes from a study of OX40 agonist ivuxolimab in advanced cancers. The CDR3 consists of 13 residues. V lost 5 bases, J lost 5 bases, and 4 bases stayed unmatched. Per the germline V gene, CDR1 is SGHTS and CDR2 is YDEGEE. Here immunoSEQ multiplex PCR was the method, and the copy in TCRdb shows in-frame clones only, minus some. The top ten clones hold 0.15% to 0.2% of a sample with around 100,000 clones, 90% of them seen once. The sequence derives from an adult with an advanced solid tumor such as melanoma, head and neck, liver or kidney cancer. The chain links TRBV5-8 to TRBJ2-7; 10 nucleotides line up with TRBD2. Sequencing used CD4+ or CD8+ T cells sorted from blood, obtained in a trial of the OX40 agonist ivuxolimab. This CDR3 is CASRDLAGDEQYF. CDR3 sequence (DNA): TGTGCCAGCAGAGATCTAGCGGGAGACGAGCAGTACTTC.